These T cell receptor beta chains were read from a single sample in a study of blood T cells in healthy people across ages. A single record per CDR3 protein comes from TCRdb applying MiXCR to the 5' RACE reads. The sample contains over 1.5 million distinct CDR3 sequences, about 50% of which appear only once. The sample comprised blood. These receptors were collected from a woman in her thirties or forties in good health. The CDR3 runs from the conserved cysteine through the conserved F or W. D genes are given only for firm matches. Where a row states a size, it is once, few, many or the class of an expanded clone; other rows omit it.

j_call	d_call	clone_size	v_call	cdr3_nt	cdr3_aa
TRBJ2-7	TRBD2	few	TRBV20-1	TGCAGTGCTAATAAAGGGACTAGCGCGACCTACGAGCAGTACTTC	CSANKGTSATYEQYF
TRBJ2-6	.	.	TRBV9	TGTGCCAGCAGCGTAAGCGGGACAGGAGACTCTGGGGCCAACGTCCTGACTTTC	CASSVSGTGDSGANVLTF
TRBJ2-3	.	.	TRBV27	TGTGCCAGCAGTAGTTTCATCGGCCAGGAGCAGTATTTT	CASSSFIGQEQYF
TRBJ2-3	TRBD2	few	TRBV20-1	TGCAGTGCTATCTCGCGGGGGGGCGGGACAGATACGCAGTATTTT	CSAISRGGGTDTQYF
TRBJ2-5	TRBD2	.	TRBV20-1	TGCAGTGCCTCCCGGGGACTAGGGACCCAAGAGACCCAGTACTTC	CSASRGLGTQETQYF
TRBJ1-2	TRBD1	.	TRBV9	TGTGCCAGCAGCGTTGGACAGGGGTCCAACTACGGCTACACCTTC	CASSVGQGSNYGYTF
TRBJ1-1	.	once	TRBV5-1	TGCGCCAGCAGCATACGCGGACGCCGACGGGGTACTGAAGCTTTCTTT	CASSIRGRRRGTEAFF
TRBJ2-5	TRBD2	.	TRBV20-1	TGCAGTGCGCGCGGGGGGGCCCAACAAGAGACCCAGTACTTC	CSARGGAQQETQYF
TRBJ1-5	.	.	TRBV4-1	TGCGCCAGCAGCCAGGGGATTTATCAGCCCCAGCATTTT	CASSQGIYQPQHF
TRBJ2-7	.	.	TRBV5-1	TGCGCCAGCAGCTTTGGAGCGTTCTACGAGCAGTACTTC	CASSFGAFYEQYF
TRBJ2-5	TRBD1	few	TRBV20-1	TGCAGTGCGAGGACAGGGGATAGGGAGACCCAGTACTTC	CSARTGDRETQYF
TRBJ2-7	TRBD1	once	TRBV2	TGTGCCAGCCGGACAGGGGCGTCATTTAGGCAGTACTTC	CASRTGASFRQYF
TRBJ2-3	TRBD1	few	TRBV4-1	TGCGCCAGCAGCCAAGTTGAGGTCGGGACAGGGGGCACAGATACGCAGTATTTT	CASSQVEVGTGGTDTQYF
TRBJ2-4	TRBD1	.	TRBV7-8	TGTGCCAGCAGCGTGGGACAGGGGAACCTGCGACCTACCGGGGCCAAAAACATTCAGTACTTC	CASSVGQGNLRPTGAKNIQYF
TRBJ1-4	.	.	TRBV6-6	TGTGCCAGCAGTCCGGCTAGCGAAAAACTGTTTTTT	CASSPASEKLFF
TRBJ1-6	.	.	TRBV28	TGTGCCAGCAGTTTTTACGGAGAGACCTCACCCCTCCACTTT	CASSFYGETSPLHF
TRBJ2-5	.	few	TRBV5-1	TGCGCCAGCAGGGAGACGGCAGGGAGCCAAGAGACCCAGTACTTC	CASRETAGSQETQYF
TRBJ2-5	.	.	TRBV5-4	TGTGCCAGCAGCTATATCGGGGGGCGCGAGACCCAGTACTTC	CASSYIGGRETQYF
TRBJ2-3	TRBD1	few	TRBV27	TGTGCCAGCAGCCGCCGAACCGTAAGGACAGGGGAACGGGGAGATACGCAGTATTTT	CASSRRTVRTGERGDTQYF
TRBJ2-1	TRBD1	.	TRBV20-1	TGCAGTGCTAGAGTCCCCAGGGGGTGGAATGAGCAGTTCTTC	CSARVPRGWNEQFF
TRBJ2-5	TRBD1	.	TRBV4-1	TGCGCCAGCAGCCAAGAAAGGGGGACAGGGATAGGAAAGACCCAGTACTTC	CASSQERGTGIGKTQYF
TRBJ1-2	.	.	TRBV20-1	TGCAGTGTTAGTCCGGATAACTATGGCTACACCTTC	CSVSPDNYGYTF
TRBJ2-2	.	.	TRBV7-9	TGTGCCAGCAGCTTCTCCGCCGGACTTACAATAGCAGTGGGGGAGCTGTTTTTT	CASSFSAGLTIAVGELFF
TRBJ2-1	TRBD2	.	TRBV4-3	TGCGCCAGCAGCCTGGGACTAGCGAGGGGTGAGCAGTTCTTC	CASSLGLARGEQFF
TRBJ2-4	TRBD1	.	TRBV6-5	TGTGCCAGCAGTTACGCGGGGACAGGGAGTTACATTCAGTACTTC	CASSYAGTGSYIQYF
TRBJ2-7	.	.	TRBV11-2	TGTGCCAGCAGCCTTCCCAGGGGCTTCGACGAGCAGTACTTC	CASSLPRGFDEQYF
TRBJ2-1	TRBD2	few	TRBV13	TGTGCCAGCAGCCCTCTGTGGTCTAGCGGGGGCTTCAATGAGCAGTTCTTC	CASSPLWSSGGFNEQFF
TRBJ2-1	TRBD1	.	TRBV6-5	TGTGCCAGCAGTTACTCAGCGACAGGGGGCAATGAGCAGTTCTTC	CASSYSATGGNEQFF
TRBJ1-2	.	.	TRBV6-5	TGTGCCAGCAGCCTCGATTCGACAGCTGGCTACACCTTC	CASSLDSTAGYTF
TRBJ2-7	TRBD1	many	TRBV6-2/TRBV6-3	TGTGCCTCGGGACAGACCTACGAGCAGTACTTC	CASGQTYEQYF
TRBJ2-7	.	.	TRBV28	TGTGCCAGCAGCCCGATTACAGGTCCCTACGAGCAGTACTTC	CASSPITGPYEQYF
TRBJ2-5	TRBD2	few	TRBV7-2	TGTGCCAGCAGCTCGCAAGCGGGGGGGGGAGAGACCCAGTACTTC	CASSSQAGGGETQYF
TRBJ2-2	TRBD1	once	TRBV6-2/TRBV6-3	TGTGCCAGCAGTGCTCGACAGGGATTAATGGTTGCCGGGGAGCTGTTTTTT	CASSARQGLMVAGELFF
TRBJ1-1	TRBD1	.	TRBV7-3	TGTGCCAGCAGCGACCGGGACAGGGGGCGCGGCACTGAAGCTTTCTTT	CASSDRDRGRGTEAFF
TRBJ2-7	.	.	TRBV5-6	TGTGCCAGCGGTCGAAGCCAATACGAGCAGTACTTC	CASGRSQYEQYF
TRBJ2-7	TRBD1	.	TRBV28	TGTGCCAGCAGTTTAGGCGGGACAGGGCCCGTTGACGAGCAGTACTTC	CASSLGGTGPVDEQYF
TRBJ1-1	.	few	TRBV4-1	TGCGCCAGCAGCCAGCCGGGACAAATACCTGAAGCTTTCTTT	CASSQPGQIPEAFF
TRBJ2-3	.	few	TRBV12-3/TRBV12-4	TGTGCCAGCAGTTTTACGACAGGTGATACGCAGTATTTT	CASSFTTGDTQYF
TRBJ2-1	.	.	TRBV6-1	TGTGCCAGCAGTGAAGCTTACGGGGTTGGTGAGCAGTTCTTC	CASSEAYGVGEQFF
TRBJ1-2	TRBD1	few	TRBV10-3	TGTGCCATCAGTGACCTACAGGGGGCGAAAGGCTACACCTTC	CAISDLQGAKGYTF
TRBJ2-1	.	.	TRBV29-1	TGCAGCGTTGAATATGGGGATACAGTATTCTACAATGAGCAGTTCTTC	CSVEYGDTVFYNEQFF
TRBJ1-1	.	.	TRBV24-1	TGTGCCACCAGTGAAGGGAACACTGAAGCTTTCTTT	CATSEGNTEAFF
TRBJ2-7	TRBD2	few	TRBV7-2	TGTGCCAGCAGCAGCCAAGGAGCGGGGGGGCGTTCCTACGAGCAGTACTTC	CASSSQGAGGRSYEQYF
TRBJ2-5	TRBD1	few	TRBV20-1	TGCAGTGCTAGAGATGCGACAGGGGGGAAACAAGAGACCCAGTACTTC	CSARDATGGKQETQYF
TRBJ2-3	TRBD2	.	TRBV28	TGTGCCAGCAGTTGTTTAGCGGGAGGTTCAGATACGCAGTATTTT	CASSCLAGGSDTQYF